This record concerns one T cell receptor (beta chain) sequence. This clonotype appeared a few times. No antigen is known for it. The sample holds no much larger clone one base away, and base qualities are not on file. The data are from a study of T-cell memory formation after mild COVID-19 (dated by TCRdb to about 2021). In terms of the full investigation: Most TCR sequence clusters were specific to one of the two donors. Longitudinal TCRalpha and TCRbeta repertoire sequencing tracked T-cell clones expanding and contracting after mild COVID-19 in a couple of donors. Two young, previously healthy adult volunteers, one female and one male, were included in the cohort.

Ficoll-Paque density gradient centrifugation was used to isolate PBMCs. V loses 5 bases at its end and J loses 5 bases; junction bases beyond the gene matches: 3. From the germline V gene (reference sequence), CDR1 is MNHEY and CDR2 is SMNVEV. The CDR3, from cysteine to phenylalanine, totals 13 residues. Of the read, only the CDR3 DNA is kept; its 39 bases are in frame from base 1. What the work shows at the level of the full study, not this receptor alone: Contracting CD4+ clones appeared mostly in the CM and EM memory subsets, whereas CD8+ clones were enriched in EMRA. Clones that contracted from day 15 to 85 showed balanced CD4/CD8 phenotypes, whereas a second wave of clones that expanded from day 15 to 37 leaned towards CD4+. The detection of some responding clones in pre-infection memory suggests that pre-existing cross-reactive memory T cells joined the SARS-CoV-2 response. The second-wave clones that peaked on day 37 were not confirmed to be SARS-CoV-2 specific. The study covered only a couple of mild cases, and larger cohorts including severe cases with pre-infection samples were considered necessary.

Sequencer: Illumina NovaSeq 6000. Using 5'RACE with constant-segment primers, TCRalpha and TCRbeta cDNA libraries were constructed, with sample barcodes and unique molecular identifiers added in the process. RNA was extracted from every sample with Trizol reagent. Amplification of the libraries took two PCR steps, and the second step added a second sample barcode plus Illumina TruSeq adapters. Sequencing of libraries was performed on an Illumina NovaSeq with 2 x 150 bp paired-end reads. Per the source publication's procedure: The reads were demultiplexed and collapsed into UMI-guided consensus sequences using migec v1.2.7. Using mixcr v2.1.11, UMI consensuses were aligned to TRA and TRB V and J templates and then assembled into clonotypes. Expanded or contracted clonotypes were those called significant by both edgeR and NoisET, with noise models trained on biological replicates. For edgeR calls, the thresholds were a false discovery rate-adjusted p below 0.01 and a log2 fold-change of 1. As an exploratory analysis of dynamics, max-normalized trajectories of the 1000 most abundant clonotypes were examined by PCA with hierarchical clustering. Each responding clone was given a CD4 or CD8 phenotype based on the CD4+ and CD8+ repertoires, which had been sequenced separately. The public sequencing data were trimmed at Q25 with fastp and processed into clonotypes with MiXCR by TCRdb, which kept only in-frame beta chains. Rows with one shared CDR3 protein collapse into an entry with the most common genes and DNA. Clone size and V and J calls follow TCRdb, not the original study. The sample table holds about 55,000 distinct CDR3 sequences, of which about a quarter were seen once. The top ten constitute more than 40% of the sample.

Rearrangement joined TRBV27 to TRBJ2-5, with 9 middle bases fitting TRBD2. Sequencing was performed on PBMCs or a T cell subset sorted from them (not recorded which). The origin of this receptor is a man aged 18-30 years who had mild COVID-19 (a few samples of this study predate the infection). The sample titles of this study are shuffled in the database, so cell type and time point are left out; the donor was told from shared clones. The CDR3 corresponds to CASSLGLAETQYF. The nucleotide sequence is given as TGTGCCAGCAGTCTCGGACTAGCGGAGACCCAGTACTTC.